One and the same sample provided the 17 T cell receptor beta chains below, sequenced in a study of memory CD4+ T cells and cytomegalovirus serostatus. Single viable CD3+CD4+CD8-CD45RO+ cells were sorted as the memory CD4+ T cells. Clones were read by immunoSEQ multiplex PCR, and TCRdb kept only the in-frame ones, dropping some. Here the sample spans 55,000 or so clones, around four fifths being singletons. Sample: memory CD4+ T cells from blood. These receptors all come from an adult in good health and CMV-seropositive.

The chain combines TRBV30 with TRBJ2-5, with 14 positions matching TRBD2. CDR3 length: 16 residues. The J segment lost 5 bases and the V segment lost 6 bases, leaving 11 bases of the junction unmatched. Germline values: CDR1 GTSNPN, CDR2 SVGIG (reference sequence). The CDR3 loop is CACDFWGLAGEETQYF. In nucleotides, the CDR3 is TGTGCCTGTGACTTTTGGGGACTAGCGGGAGAGGAGACCCAGTACTTC.

V is TRBV6-1 and J is TRBJ1-2, with 7 nucleotides matching TRBD1. Germline V lookup: CDR1 MNHNS, CDR2 SASEGT. J lost 6 bases, V lost 3 bases, and 10 bases had no gene match. This CDR3 is 15 amino acids long. In DNA form, the CDR3 reads TGTGCCAGCAGTGACCCCTTCAGGGGGGGAGATGGCTACACCTTC. Its translation is CASSDPFRGGDGYTF.

The rearrangement uses TRBV7-2 and TRBJ2-2; 7 bases align to TRBD2. V shed 4 bases and J 9 bases; nucleotides not matched to a gene: 14. Germline assignment: CDR1 SGHTA and CDR2 FQGNSA. The CDR3 covers 16 residues. The CDR3 DNA reads TGTGCCAGCAGCTCCCACGCAGGACTAGGGGAACGGGAGCTGTTTTTT. As protein: CASSSHAGLGERELFF. The complete variable domain, with remaining parts taken from reference TRBV7-2 and TRBJ2-2, reads GAGVSQSPSNKVTEKGKDVELRCDPISGHTALYWYRQSLGQGLEFLIYFQGNSAPDKSGLPSDRFSAERTGGSVSTLTIQRTQQEDSAVYLCASSSHAGLGERELFFGEGSRLTVL.

The chain recombines TRBV18 with TRBJ1-3; TRBD1 matches at 9 bases. The V segment lost 5 bases and the J segment 8 bases; nucleotides outside the gene matches: 10. Germline V gene lookup returns CDR1 KGHSH and CDR2 LQKENI. The CDR3 contains 15 residues. The CDR3, as DNA: TGTGCCAGCTCATCATCGAGGGACAGGGTCTACACCATATATTTT. The encoded protein is CASSSSRDRVYTIYF.

This clone was found a few times. The same CDR3 is also encoded by other DNA sequences in this sample. V gene TRBV4-3 combines with J gene TRBJ1-3; D remains ambiguous. Trimming pared 0 bases from V and 0 bases from J, leaving 6 bases between. This CDR3 region has 15 residues. CDR1 is LGHNA, CDR2 YSLEER, per germline. The CDR3 coding sequence is TGCGCCAGCAGCCAAGACAGGCTCTCTGGAAACACCATATATTTT. As protein: CASSQDRLSGNTIYF.

V is TRBV28 and J is TRBJ1-2; D call uncertain. CDR3 length equals 11 residues. The V gene's germline CDR1 is MDHEN and CDR2 SYDVKM. With 5 bases removed from V and 4 bases from J, the gap between germline ends came to 5 bases. The CDR3 sequence is CASSVAYGYTF. The CDR3 DNA sequence: TGTGCCAGCAGTGTAGCCTATGGCTACACCTTC.

V usage is TRBV7-3 and J usage is TRBJ2-2; D perhaps matches TRBD2 (6 bases). The CDR3 extends over 15 amino acids. Trimming removed 1 base at V and 5 bases at J, with 11 bases between. The germline V gene encodes CDR1 SGHTA and CDR2 FQGTGA. The CDR3 region has the DNA TGTGCCAGCAGCTTAATGCCTAGCGTAACCGGGGAGCTGTTTTTT. Translated: CASSLMPSVTGELFF.

J is TRBJ2-7 and V is TRBV12-5, with D possibly TRBD1 on 5 matching bases. The CDR3 loop spans 16 amino acids. Trimming took 0 bases from V and 0 from J, leaving 12 bases between them. The germline V gene has CDR1 LGHNT and CDR2 FRNRAP. The CDR3, as DNA: TGTGCTAGTGGTTTGGTACCAAGGGGTCGCTCCTACGAGCAGTACTTC. Translation: CASGLVPRGRSYEQYF.

The genes are TRBV19 and TRBJ2-2, with D perhaps assigned TRBD1 or TRBD2 (5 bases each). The CDR3 consists of 13 residues. The germline gives CDR1 LNHDA, CDR2 SQIVND (reference sequence). This CDR3 is CAAGAMNTGELFF. CDR3 bases: TGTGCGGCCGGGGCCATGAACACCGGGGAGCTGTTTTTT. The entire variable domain, with the rest obtained from reference TRBV19 and TRBJ2-2, is as follows: DGGITQSPKYLFRKEGQNVTLSCEQNLNHDAMYWYRQDPGQGLRLIYYSQIVNDFQKGDIAEGYSVSREKKESFPLTVTSAQKNPTAFYLCAAGAMNTGELFFGEGSRLTVL.

The genes are TRBV4-3 and TRBJ1-6; unclear D gene. The length of the CDR3 is 15 residues. Trimming cost V 1 base and J 7 bases, with 11 bases left between them. The germline V gene has CDR1 LGHNA and CDR2 YSLEER. CDR3 in amino acids: CASSQVNSPNSPLHF. The CDR3 nucleotides read TGCGCCAGCAGCCAAGTTAACAGCCCGAATTCACCCCTCCACTTT.

The genes are TRBV18 and TRBJ2-1, with a possible D match to TRBD1 (6 bases). Germline V gene sequence: CDR1 KGHSH, CDR2 LQKENI. The CDR3 contains 16 residues. Trimming took 3 bases from V and 7 from J, leaving 19 bases between them. The chain's CDR3 is CASSPTLNRAWNEQFF. As DNA, the CDR3 is TGTGCCAGCTCACCCACCCTAAACAGGGCCTGGAATGAGCAGTTCTTC.

The chain joins TRBV28 to TRBJ1-2; D may be TRBD1 (5 bases). V was cut by 6 bases and J by 6 bases, with 14 bases left in between. In germline, CDR1 is MDHEN, CDR2 SYDVKM. The CDR3 extends over 13 amino acids. The chain's CDR3 is CASSAGTRNGYTF. The CDR3 nucleotides are TGTGCCAGCAGCGCCGGGACTAGGAATGGCTACACCTTC.

V is TRBV7-2 and J is TRBJ2-7, with D tentatively TRBD2 (6 bases). Germline V gene sequence: CDR1 SGHTA, CDR2 FQGNSA. The CDR3 has 14 residues. Deletions cut 5 bases from V and 1 base from J, with 12 bases between. The CDR3 coding sequence is TGTGCCAGCAGCCCTAGTCGGGGGTCCTACGAGCAGTACTTC. Translated, it gives CASSPSRGSYEQYF.

The chain couples TRBV7-3 to TRBJ1-1; D gene unclear. Per germline, CDR1 SGHTA and CDR2 FQGTGA. The CDR3 is 13 residues long. The V and J ends lost 3 bases and 0 bases respectively, with 5 bases between them. The CDR3 coding sequence is TGTGCCAGCAGCTTCCAAGTGAACACTGAAGCTTTCTTT. Residues: CASSFQVNTEAFF.

V and J are TRBV7-2 and TRBJ1-5; D is ambiguous. V was cut by 1 base and J by 3 bases, with 4 bases left in between. Germline values: CDR1 SGHTA, CDR2 FQGNSA. This CDR3 region has 13 residues. The CDR3: CASSLEHNQPQHF. The DNA for the CDR3 is TGTGCCAGCAGCTTAGAACACAATCAGCCCCAGCATTTT.

The V gene is TRBV9, the J gene TRBJ1-1, with D unresolved. There are 13 residues in the CDR3. Trimming cost V 0 bases and J 5 bases, with 8 bases left between them. The germline gives CDR1 SGDLS, CDR2 YYNGEE. The CDR3 sequence: CASSVEKRTEAFF. In DNA, the CDR3 is TGTGCCAGCAGCGTAGAGAAGAGGACTGAAGCTTTCTTT.

This clone came up a few times. The chain joins TRBV4-3 to TRBJ1-1, with D tentatively TRBD1 (6 bases). With 5 bases removed from V and 5 bases from J, the gap between germline ends came to 15 bases. The CDR3 is 14 residues long. Germline CDR1 reads LGHNA; CDR2 reads YSLEER. The CDR3 is CASSLQGSGTEAFF. Here the CDR3 DNA reads TGCGCCAGCAGCTTACAGGGATCAGGGACTGAAGCTTTCTTT.